This T cell receptor beta chain is from a study of shared clonotypes between healthy human individuals. Germline V gene lookup returns CDR1 GTSNPN and CDR2 SVGIG (reference sequence). The ends were cut back, 1 base at V and 0 bases at J, with 13 bases in the middle. The CDR3 loop spans 16 amino acids. Deep-level assay runs were performed. DNA from unsorted PBMC was sequenced on ten immunoSEQ deep assay plates. This table comes from immunoSEQ multiplex PCR, and its TCRdb copy is limited to in-frame clones, with some not included. This table holds about half a million clones, around 73% found once. The V gene is TRBV30, the J gene TRBJ1-3; D call uncertain. This TCR was sampled from a middle-aged woman in good health. Some clones in this sample may be carry-over from other donors' samples. Sequenced sample: PBMCs. CDR3 sequence (DNA): TGTGCCTGGAGTGGCGCCAGATTGGCCTCTGGAAACACCATATATTTT. Amino acids: CAWSGARLASGNTIYF.